These T cell receptor beta chains were read from a single sample in a study of blood T cell repertoires in COVID-19. The method was immunoSEQ multiplex PCR; TCRdb's version includes in-frame clones alone and lacks a portion of them. The profile shows around 150,000 clones, 85% of them singletons. The sequenced sample was peripheral blood. The receptor set was obtained from a human donor with acute or convalescent COVID-19. The donor label of this sample is uncertain. The conserved cysteine and the conserved F or W are not part of the CDR3 here. Each record gives: CDR3 length, V gene, J gene, CDR3 protein.

CDR3 length: 10
V gene: TRBV7-2
J gene: TRBJ1-3
CDR3 protein: ASSPPSNTIY

CDR3 length: 10
V gene: TRBV30
J gene: TRBJ1-1
CDR3 protein: AWTRGNTEAF

CDR3 length: 13
V gene: TRBV6-5
J gene: TRBJ1-3
CDR3 protein: ASRDLRGSGNTIY

CDR3 length: 12
V gene: TRBV6-6
J gene: TRBJ2-7
CDR3 protein: ASKSGGASYEQY

CDR3 length: 13
V gene: TRBV5-1
J gene: TRBJ2-1
CDR3 protein: ASIGAGGLRGEQF

CDR3 length: 11
V gene: TRBV2
J gene: TRBJ2-5
CDR3 protein: AIRLAEQETQY

CDR3 length: 14
V gene: TRBV7-3
J gene: TRBJ2-1
CDR3 protein: ASSPIGRGGSNEQF

CDR3 length: 12
V gene: TRBV3-1/TRBV3-2
J gene: TRBJ2-3
CDR3 protein: ASSQGIGTDTQY

CDR3 length: 11
V gene: TRBV11-3
J gene: TRBJ1-1
CDR3 protein: ASRPRGCGEAF

CDR3 length: 13
V gene: TRBV19
J gene: TRBJ2-3
CDR3 protein: ASSFRFSSTDTQY

CDR3 length: 13
V gene: TRBV7-9
J gene: TRBJ1-4
CDR3 protein: ASSTKGGTDEKLF

CDR3 length: 13
V gene: TRBV9
J gene: TRBJ1-2
CDR3 protein: ASSVGQPLGYGYT

CDR3 length: 12
V gene: TRBV18
J gene: TRBJ1-1
CDR3 protein: ASSLQGKNTEAF

CDR3 length: 13
V gene: TRBV7-2
J gene: TRBJ2-3
CDR3 protein: ASRSGTGGADTQY

CDR3 length: 12
V gene: TRBV7-3
J gene: TRBJ1-2
CDR3 protein: ASSPRTGEGGYT

CDR3 length: 12
V gene: TRBV5-1
J gene: TRBJ2-7
CDR3 protein: ASSQGTGGYEQY

CDR3 length: 13
V gene: TRBV19
J gene: TRBJ2-7
CDR3 protein: ASSRLAGKTYEQY